Sequencing of this T cell receptor beta chain was carried out in a study of control samples from healthy donors and cancer patients. Sequencing used immunoSEQ multiplex PCR; TCRdb keeps in-frame clones, though not all of them. The table lists some 190,000 clones, approximately 91% of them singletons. The germline V gene encodes CDR1 LGHDT and CDR2 YNNKEL (reference sequence). The CDR3 loop spans 18 amino acids. V was cut by 3 bases and J by 4 bases, with 24 bases left in between. The sample was blood. The chain uses TRBV3-1 (or the pseudogene TRBV3-2) and TRBJ1-1, with a tentative D call TRBD1 (6 bases). The TCR was taken from a man aged 25-40 years in good health. Here the CDR3 reads CASSHATGLMGGRTEAFF. In DNA form, the CDR3 reads TGTGCCAGCAGCCACGCGACAGGACTAATGGGGGGGCGCACTGAAGCTTTCTTT.